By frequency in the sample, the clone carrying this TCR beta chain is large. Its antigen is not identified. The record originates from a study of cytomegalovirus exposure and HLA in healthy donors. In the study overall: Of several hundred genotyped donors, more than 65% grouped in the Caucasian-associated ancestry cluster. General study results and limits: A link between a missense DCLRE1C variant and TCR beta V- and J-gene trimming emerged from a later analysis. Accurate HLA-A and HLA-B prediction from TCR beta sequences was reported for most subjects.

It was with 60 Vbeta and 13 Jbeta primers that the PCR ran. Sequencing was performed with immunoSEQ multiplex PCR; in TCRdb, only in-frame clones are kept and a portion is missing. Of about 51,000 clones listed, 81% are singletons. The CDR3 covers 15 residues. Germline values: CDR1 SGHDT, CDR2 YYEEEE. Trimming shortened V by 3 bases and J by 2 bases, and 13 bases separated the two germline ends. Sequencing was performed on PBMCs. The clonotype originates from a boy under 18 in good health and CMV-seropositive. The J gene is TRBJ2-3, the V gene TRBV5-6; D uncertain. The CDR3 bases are TGTGCCAGCAGCTCATACGAGGAAACCACAGATACGCAGTATTTT. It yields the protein CASSSYEETTDTQYF.